The 9 T cell receptor beta chains listed next were all sequenced from one sample in a study of T-cell memory formation after mild COVID-19. TCRdb re-analysed the 5' RACE reads in MiXCR, keeping a single row per CDR3 protein. The sample has around 320,000 distinct CDR3 sequences, 25% to 30% seen once. The source material was PBMCs or a T cell subset sorted from them (not recorded which). The receptors were gathered from an adult woman who had mild COVID-19 (a few samples of this study predate the infection). Cell type and time point are not known.

The chain couples TRBV5-1 to TRBJ2-3; TRBD1 agrees at 12 bases. This CDR3 comprises 18 residues. The J segment lost 2 bases and the V segment lost 4 bases, leaving 11 bases of the junction unmatched. From germline, CDR1 is SGHRS and CDR2 YFSETQ. CDR3 DNA: TGCGCCAGCAGCCCCATTCGGGACAGGGGGCGCATCACAGATACGCAGTATTTT. Its protein is CASSPIRDRGRITDTQYF. The whole variable domain, remainder taken from reference TRBV5-1 and TRBJ2-3, is KAGVTQTPRYLIKTRGQQVTLSCSPISGHRSVSWYQQTPGQGLQFLFEYFSETQRNKGNFPGRFSGRQFSNSRSEMNVSTLELGDSALYLCASSPIRDRGRITDTQYFGPGTRLTVL.

This clonotype was seen only a few times. The chain combines TRBV29-1 with TRBJ2-1; D is uncertain. This CDR3 is built from 14 residues. V was pared by 7 bases and J by 2 bases, with 15 bases between. Germline V lookup: CDR1 SQVTM, CDR2 ANQGSEA. The CDR3 DNA follows: TGCAGCGGGGAAAAATCGGCGACCTACAATGAGCAGTTCTTC. The encoded protein is CSGEKSATYNEQFF.

In this sample, this clonotype turned up a few times. This rearrangement joins TRBV6-5 to TRBJ2-7, with D maybe TRBD2 (6 bases). With 11 bases removed from V and 6 bases from J, the gap between germline ends came to 14 bases. This CDR3 is 11 amino acids long. CDR1 and CDR2 (germline): MNHEY, SVGAGI. The DNA for the CDR3 is TGTGCCTCCTTGATGGGGGGCGAGCAGTACTTC. Translation gives CASLMGGEQYF.

This clonotype appeared many times. The chain uses TRBV7-2 and TRBJ2-5; D perhaps matches TRBD1 (5 bases). From germline, CDR1 is SGHTA and CDR2 FQGNSA. The CDR3 has 14 amino acids. The V end lost 4 bases, the J end lost 5 bases, and 14 bases lay between the germline ends. This CDR3 reads CASSSRGGRETQYF. The CDR3 coding sequence is TGTGCCAGCAGCTCTAGGGGCGGTCGGGAGACCCAGTACTTC.

The chain links TRBV6-5 to TRBJ2-5; the match to TRBD2 covers 11 bases. The CDR3 totals 15 residues. V gave up 6 bases and J gave up 0 bases; unmatched junction bases: 3. Per the germline V gene, CDR1 is MNHEY and CDR2 is SVGAGI. The DNA for the CDR3 is TGTGCCAGCAGACGACTAGCGGGGTACCAAGAGACCCAGTACTTC. Translated: CASRRLAGYQETQYF.

This rearrangement joins TRBV11-2 to TRBJ2-7; D gene ambiguous. Between the trimmed V and J ends, which lost 1 base and 3 bases, there was a span of 10 bases. The CDR3 has 14 residues. Germline loops: CDR1 SGHAT, CDR2 FQNNGV. CDR3 residues: CASSLGGWSYEQYF. The DNA for the CDR3 is TGTGCCAGCAGCTTAGGCGGTTGGAGCTACGAGCAGTACTTC.

The rearrangement links TRBV9 to TRBJ2-7; D gene uncertain. Per germline, CDR1 SGDLS and CDR2 YYNGEE. V shed 0 bases and J shed 2 bases, with 9 bases lying between them. This CDR3 has 14 amino acids. CDR3 sequence (DNA): TGTGCCAGCAGCGTAGCTAGTGCCGCCTACGAGCAGTACTTC. It encodes CASSVASAAYEQYF. The whole variable domain, remainder taken from reference TRBV9 and TRBJ2-7, is DSGVTQTPKHLITATGQRVTLRCSPRSGDLSVYWYQQSLDQGLQFLIQYYNGEERAKGNILERFSAQQFPDLHSELNLSSLELGDSALYFCASSVASAAYEQYFGPGTRLTVT.

This clonotype was counted ten times or more. The gene calls are TRBV18 and TRBJ2-1; 11 bases align to TRBD2. Germline V lookup: CDR1 KGHSH, CDR2 LQKENI. This CDR3 is 13 amino acids long. Unmatched junction bases numbered 0, after V lost 3 bases and J lost 8 bases. This CDR3 reads CASSPTSGDEQFF. The CDR3 nucleotides read TGTGCCAGCTCACCGACTAGCGGGGATGAGCAGTTCTTC.

The chain has TRBV7-8 and TRBJ2-3; D is possibly TRBD1 (6 bases). Trimming took off 5 bases at V and 0 bases at J, with 15 bases between the two ends. The CDR3 is made up of 16 amino acids. Germline CDR1 reads SGHVS; CDR2 reads FQNEAQ. The CDR3 region has the DNA TGTGCCAGCAGCACAGAACGGGACACAAGCACAGATACGCAGTATTTT. Translation: CASSTERDTSTDTQYF. The variable domain in full, with the rest retrieved from reference TRBV7-8 and TRBJ2-3, is GAGVSQSPRYKVAKRGQDVALRCDPISGHVSLFWYQQALGQGPEFLTYFQNEAQLDKSGLPSDRFFAERPEGSVSTLKIQRTQQEDSAVYLCASSTERDTSTDTQYFGPGTRLTVL.